The 10 T cell receptor beta chains below were found in one sample sequenced in a study of cytomegalovirus exposure and HLA in healthy donors. Primers included in the PCR were 60 Vbeta and 13 Jbeta primers. TCRdb's copy holds only in-frame clones and misses some; the assay was immunoSEQ multiplex PCR. The data show around 31,000 clones, just under 90% seen once. The sequenced sample was PBMCs. These receptors were collected from a boy younger than 18 in good health and CMV-seronegative.

The J gene is TRBJ2-7, the V gene TRBV10-3, with D perhaps matching TRBD1 (6 bases). Germline V CDR1 and CDR2: ENHRY, SYGVKD. The CDR3 length is 13 residues. V lost 8 bases and J 3 bases, leaving 14 bases between the germline ends. The CDR3: CAIGGRANYEQYF. The CDR3 coding sequence is TGTGCCATCGGGGGCCGGGCGAACTACGAGCAGTACTTC.

The DNA of the CDR3 is TGTGCCAGCAGCAAAGGAGGGTCTAATGAAAAACTGTTTTTT. Its protein product is CASSKGGSNEKLFF. The V gene is TRBV5-4, the J gene TRBJ1-4; D ambiguous. V shed 4 bases and J shed 3 bases, with 10 bases lying between them. Germline V gives CDR1 SGHNT, CDR2 YYREEE (reference sequence). The CDR3 is made up of 14 amino acids.

This clone has just a few counts. The chain couples TRBV5-8 to TRBJ1-5, with no clear D. Germline lookup yields CDR1 SGHTS and CDR2 YDEGEE. CDR3 size: 15 residues. V was cut by 0 bases and J by 1 base, with 8 bases left in between. The DNA of the CDR3 is TGTGCCAGCAGCTTGGGGCAGGCAAGCAATCAGCCCCAGCATTTT. This sequence encodes CASSLGQASNQPQHF.

A note on this clone: A junction end diverges from the germline sequence, so it may reflect a read error. The V and J genes are TRBV7-9 and TRBJ2-1; D is possibly TRBD2 (6 bases). Germline loops: CDR1 SEHNR, CDR2 FQNEAQ (reference sequence). The CDR3 runs 13 residues. CDR3 sequence: CVSSGLPNNEQFF. The CDR3 DNA is TGTGTCAGCAGCGGGCTGCCTAACAATGAGCAGTTCTTC.

This CDR3 reads CASSQGTGSYNEQFF. CDR3 bases: TGCGCCAGCAGCCAAGGGACAGGCTCCTACAATGAGCAGTTCTTC. The rearrangement uses TRBV4-1 and TRBJ2-1; TRBD1 matches 7 bases. The germline V gene encodes CDR1 MGHRA and CDR2 YSYEKL. Germline trimming cut 1 base from V and 0 bases from J; bases unmatched to any gene: 0. The CDR3 has 15 amino acids.

This chain uses TRBV6-5 with TRBJ1-5; D is uncertain. This CDR3 region has 13 residues. Trimming removed 2 bases at V and 3 bases at J, with 5 bases between. The germline V gene has CDR1 MNHEY and CDR2 SVGAGI. CDR3 amino acids: CASSYTVNQPQHF. In DNA, the CDR3 is TGTGCCAGCAGTTACACAGTCAATCAGCCCCAGCATTTT.

The chain combines TRBV7-9 with TRBJ2-1, with 8 bases identical to TRBD2. In germline, CDR1 is SEHNR, CDR2 FQNEAQ (reference sequence). Trimming cost V 4 bases and J 6 bases; bases outside gene matches: 8. CDR3 length equals 15 residues. The CDR3 region is CASSSFGGEGNEQFF. CDR3 DNA: TGTGCCAGCAGCTCGTTCGGGGGGGAGGGCAATGAGCAGTTCTTC.

V gene TRBV19 combines with J gene TRBJ2-2; D call uncertain. Looked up from germline, CDR1 is LNHDA and CDR2 is SQIVND (reference sequence). This CDR3 has 12 residues. V dropped 2 bases and J dropped 7 bases, with 5 bases sitting between them. CDR3 residues: CASSIIFGELFF. CDR3 coding DNA: TGTGCCAGTAGTATAATATTCGGGGAGCTGTTTTTT. Full variable domain (missing parts from reference TRBV19 and TRBJ2-2): DGGITQSPKYLFRKEGQNVTLSCEQNLNHDAMYWYRQDPGQGLRLIYYSQIVNDFQKGDIAEGYSVSREKKESFPLTVTSAQKNPTAFYLCASSIIFGELFFGEGSRLTVL.

The chain is built from TRBV5-1 and TRBJ2-7, with 9 bases identical to TRBD2. With V trimmed by 0 bases and J by 5 bases, 12 bases remained unmatched. Germline CDR1 and CDR2: SGHRS and YFSETQ. The CDR3 runs 17 residues. CDR3 sequence (DNA): TGCGCCAGCAGCTTGGGCCTCAAGACTAGCGGTGGGAACGAGCAGTACTTC. Translation: CASSLGLKTSGGNEQYF.

This CDR3 reads CASKGLAGAPYEQYF. CDR3 bases: TGTGCCAGCAAAGGACTAGCGGGGGCCCCCTACGAGCAGTACTTC. The J gene is TRBJ2-7, the V gene TRBV2; 13 nucleotides agree with TRBD2. Unmatched junction bases numbered 5, after V lost 7 bases and J lost 2 bases. This CDR3 is built from 15 residues. Germline assignment: CDR1 SNHLY and CDR2 FYNNEI.